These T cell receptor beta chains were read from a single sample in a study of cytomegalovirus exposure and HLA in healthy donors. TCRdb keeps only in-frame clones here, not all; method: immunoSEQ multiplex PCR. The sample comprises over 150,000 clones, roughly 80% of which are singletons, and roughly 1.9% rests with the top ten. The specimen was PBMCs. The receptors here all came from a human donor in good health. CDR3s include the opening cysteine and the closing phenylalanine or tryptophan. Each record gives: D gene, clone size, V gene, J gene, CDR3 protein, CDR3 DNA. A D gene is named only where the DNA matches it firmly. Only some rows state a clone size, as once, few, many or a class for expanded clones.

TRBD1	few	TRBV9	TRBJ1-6	CASSAGTVNSPLHF	TGTGCCAGCAGCGCCGGGACAGTTAATTCACCCCTCCACTTT
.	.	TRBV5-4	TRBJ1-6	CASSDPDSSYNSPLHF	TGTGCCAGCAGCGATCCTGACAGCTCCTATAATTCACCCCTCCACTTT
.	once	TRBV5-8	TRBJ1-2	CASSKTSTLYGYTF	TGTGCCAGCAGCAAAACCAGTACCCTCTATGGCTACACCTTC
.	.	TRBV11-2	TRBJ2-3	CASSPLTGTDTQYF	TGTGCCAGCAGCCCACTTACAGGGACAGATACGCAGTATTTT
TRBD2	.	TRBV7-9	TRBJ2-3	CASSLVGGGTDTQYF	TGTGCCAGCAGCTTAGTCGGGGGGGGAACAGATACGCAGTATTTT
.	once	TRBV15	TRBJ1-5	CATSRDFHAQHF	TGTGCCACCAGCCGCGACTTCCACGCCCAGCATTTT
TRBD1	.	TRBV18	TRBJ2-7	CASSPGTEAYEQYF	TGTGCCAGCTCACCCGGGACAGAAGCCTACGAGCAGTACTTC
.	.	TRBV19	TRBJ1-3	CASSPRRRSGNTIYF	TGTGCCAGTAGCCCCCGGAGACGCTCTGGAAACACCATATATTTT
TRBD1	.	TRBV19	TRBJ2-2	CASSPGQGLAGELFF	TGTGCCAGTAGTCCGGGACAGGGGTTAGCCGGGGAGCTGTTTTTT
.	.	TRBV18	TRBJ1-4	CASSFSRTNEKLFF	TGTGCCAGCTCATTTTCCAGAACTAATGAAAAACTGTTTTTT
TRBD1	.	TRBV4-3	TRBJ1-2	CASSQVAAWAGQYHGYTF	TGCGCCAGCAGCCAAGTTGCCGCTTGGGCGGGACAGTATCATGGCTACACCTTC
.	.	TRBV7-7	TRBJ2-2	CASSHKRLGGNTGELFF	TGTGCTAGCAGCCACAAGCGCTTAGGGGGAAACACCGGGGAGCTGTTTTTT
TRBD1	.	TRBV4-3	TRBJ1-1	CASRKGQMNTEAFF	TGCGCCAGCAGAAAGGGACAGATGAACACTGAAGCTTTCTTT
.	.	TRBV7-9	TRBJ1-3	CASSFGIGIVRYTIYF	TGTGCCAGCAGCTTTGGTATCGGTATTGTCAGGTACACCATATATTTT
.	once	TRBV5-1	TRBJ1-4	CASSLAPPGEKLFF	TGCGCCAGCAGCTTGGCCCCGCCTGGCGAAAAACTGTTTTTT
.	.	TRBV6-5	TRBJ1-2	CASSYGSNYGYPF	TGTGCCAGCAGTTACGGATCTAACTATGGCTACCCCTTC
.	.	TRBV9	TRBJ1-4	CASSVAGGLGEKLFF	TGTGCCAGCAGCGTAGCCGGGGGATTAGGTGAAAAACTGTTTTTT
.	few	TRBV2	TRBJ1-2	CASSESRSYYGYTF	TGTGCCAGCAGTGAATCTAGGAGCTATTATGGCTACACCTTC
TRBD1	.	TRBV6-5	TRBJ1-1	CASSRQGYTEAFF	TGTGCCAGCAGTAGACAGGGGTACACTGAAGCTTTCTTT
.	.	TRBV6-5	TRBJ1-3	CASRSVSGNTIYF	TGTGCCAGCAGATCTGTCTCTGGAAACACCATATATTTT
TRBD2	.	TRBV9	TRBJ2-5	CASSTSGGYQETQYF	TGTGCCAGCAGTACTAGCGGGGGGTACCAAGAGACCCAGTACTTC
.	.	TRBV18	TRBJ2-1	CASSPMGGNEQFF	TGTGCCAGCTCCCCCATGGGGGGTAATGAGCAGTTCTTC
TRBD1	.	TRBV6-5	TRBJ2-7	CASSYGTGYEQYF	TGTGCCAGCAGTTACGGGACAGGCTACGAGCAGTACTTC
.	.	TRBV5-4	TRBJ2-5	CASSRQQGTQETQYF	TGTGCCAGCAGCAGACAACAGGGTACCCAAGAGACCCAGTACTTC
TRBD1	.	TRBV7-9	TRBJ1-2	CASSSAIGGKDDYGYTF	TGTGCCAGCAGCTCCGCGATAGGGGGCAAAGACGACTATGGCTACACCTTC
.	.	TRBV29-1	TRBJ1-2	CSVSDRPYGYTF	TGCAGCGTCTCTGACAGGCCCTATGGCTACACCTTC
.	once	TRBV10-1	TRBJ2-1	CASIYREGFNEQFF	TGCGCCAGCATTTACAGGGAGGGTTTCAATGAGCAGTTCTTC